The clone carrying this T cell receptor beta chain was seen more than once but under ten times. Its cognate antigen is unknown. The entry originates in a study of response to subunit inactivated influenza vaccine. The CDR3 sequence is 14 residues long. V dropped 2 bases and J dropped 6; count of bases not matched to a gene: 4. Germline values: CDR1 MNHEY, CDR2 SVGEGT. The study, taken as a whole, reports: The authors put forward the suggestion that each seasonal influenza vaccination may bring in only a limited number of new T cells.

TCRdb reanalysed the RT-PCR reads using MiXCR and keeps one entry per CDR3 protein. The sample has about 780,000 distinct CDR3 sequences, 15% to 20% seen once. The receptor was isolated from a man in his forties or fifties who received an inactivated influenza vaccine. V usage is TRBV6-2 or TRBV6-3 and J usage is TRBJ2-1, with 7 bases lining up with TRBD1. This specimen consisted of PBMCs from blood, obtained roughly 5 days after vaccination. In nucleotides, the CDR3 is TGTGCCAGCAGTTACGTGACAGGGAGCAATGAGCAGTTCTTC. It encodes CASSYVTGSNEQFF.